A selection of T cell receptor beta chains follows, all from one sample in a study of T-cell reconstitution after alpha-beta-depleted transplantation in children. In TCRdb, the PCR reads were re-called with MiXCR into one record per CDR3 protein. The sample lists under 850,000 distinct CDR3 sequences; 10% to 15% were seen once. The source was PBMCs, collected before TCRalphabeta/CD19-depleted stem cell transplant. Source of these receptors: a girl aged 2 to 9 with congenital amegakaryocytic thrombocytopenia, due to receive a stem cell transplant. Each CDR3 is given with its conserved first and last residue. A D gene is named only where the DNA matches it firmly. Clone size is stated in some rows and not others, as once, few, many or a class when expanded.

CDR3 length	V gene	D gene	J gene	clone size	CDR3 DNA	CDR3 protein
16	TRBV3-1	TRBD2	TRBJ2-1	.	TGTGCCAGCAGCCCGTGGTTACTAGCGGGATACAATGAGCAGTTCTTC	CASSPWLLAGYNEQFF
11	TRBV29-1	.	TRBJ2-1	many	TGCAGCGAACGAAGGGGTGGTGAGCAGTTCTTC	CSERRGGEQFF
15	TRBV20-1	TRBD2	TRBJ2-1	many	TGCAGTGCTACGCCGGGGGGATTTGCGCTTGATGAGCAGTTCTTC	CSATPGGFALDEQFF
14	TRBV20-1	.	TRBJ1-1	many	TGCAGTGCGGCCTCGGGGGGGGTGAACACTGAAGCTTTCTTT	CSAASGGVNTEAFF
13	TRBV15	.	TRBJ2-3	many	TGTGCCACCAGCAGAGCAGGCAGTGATACGCAGTATTTT	CATSRAGSDTQYF
14	TRBV7-9	TRBD2	TRBJ2-5	.	TGTGCCAGCAGCTTAAGCGGCGGGAGTCAGACCCAGTACTTC	CASSLSGGSQTQYF
15	TRBV7-9	.	TRBJ2-4	few	TGTGCCAGCAGCCCCCTCCCGGGGGATAGGAACATTCAGTACTTC	CASSPLPGDRNIQYF
15	TRBV20-1	TRBD2	TRBJ2-3	many	TGCAGTGCTAGCACTAGCGGGACTCGGGGAGATACGCAGTATTTT	CSASTSGTRGDTQYF
14	TRBV15	.	TRBJ2-3	few	TGTGCCACCGGTAGCGAGACCTCCTCACCTACGCAGTATTTT	CATGSETSSPTQYF
13	TRBV18	.	TRBJ2-3	.	TGTGCCAGCTCACCAGGTTCTGGAGATACGCAGTATTTT	CASSPGSGDTQYF
14	TRBV19	.	TRBJ2-7	.	TGTGCCAGTAGTCCAAAGCCTGCCTCCTACGAGCAGTACTTC	CASSPKPASYEQYF
11	TRBV12-3/TRBV12-4	.	TRBJ2-7	few	TGTGCCAGCAGTTCGAGGGGAGTGCAGTACTTC	CASSSRGVQYF
13	TRBV29-1	.	TRBJ2-1	.	TGCAGCAACCGGGACGGCGCCTACAATGAGCAGTTCTTC	CSNRDGAYNEQFF
16	TRBV4-1	TRBD2	TRBJ2-1	few	TGCGCCAGCAGCCAAGAGCCGGGACTAGCGGGAAATGAGCAGTTCTTC	CASSQEPGLAGNEQFF
16	TRBV4-1	TRBD1	TRBJ2-1	.	TGCGCCAGCAGCGCAACACCGGGACAGAACTACAATGAGCAGTTCTTC	CASSATPGQNYNEQFF
15	TRBV5-1	TRBD1	TRBJ2-7	.	TGCGCCAGCAGACCTAGAAGGGACAGTTTCTACGAGCAGTACTTC	CASRPRRDSFYEQYF
16	TRBV7-2	TRBD2	TRBJ2-1	many	TGTGCCAGCACCACGAGTAGCGGGGATTTCTACAATGAGCAGTTCTTC	CASTTSSGDFYNEQFF
18	TRBV20-1	TRBD2	TRBJ2-1	many	TGCAGTGCTGTACGTCTTACTAGCGTAACGGTGTCCTACAATGAGCAGTTCTTC	CSAVRLTSVTVSYNEQFF
12	TRBV2	.	TRBJ2-1	.	TGTGCCAGCAGTGAAAGACGTCTCGCAGATGTCTTC	CASSERRLADVF
11	TRBV5-1	.	TRBJ2-3	many	TGTGCCAGCAGCTTCACAGATACGCAGTATTTT	CASSFTDTQYF
16	TRBV20-1	TRBD2	TRBJ2-1	many	TGCAGTGCTAGACCCAGGACTAGCGGGAGGCTAGATGAGCAGTTCTTC	CSARPRTSGRLDEQFF
14	TRBV4-1	.	TRBJ1-2	.	TGCGCCAGCAGCCGGACAGACTATAACTATGGCTACACCTTC	CASSRTDYNYGYTF
13	TRBV5-1	.	TRBJ2-5	.	TGCGCCAGCAGCTTGCGGGAGATGCAGACCCAGTACTTC	CASSLREMQTQYF
14	TRBV15	.	TRBJ1-1	many	TGTGCCACCAGCAGACCAGGGGCAAACACTGAAGCTTTCTTT	CATSRPGANTEAFF
17	TRBV7-8	TRBD2	TRBJ2-2	many	TGTGCCAGCAGCTTTCACGTGGTAGCGGGCAACACCGGGGAGCTGTTTTTT	CASSFHVVAGNTGELFF
14	TRBV5-4	.	TRBJ2-2	few	TGTGCCAGCAGTAGGGACGCAGGGACCGGGGAGCTGTTTTTT	CASSRDAGTGELFF
13	TRBV28	TRBD2	TRBJ2-1	many	TGTGCCAGCAGAGGGACTAGCGGCAATGAGCAGTTCTTC	CASRGTSGNEQFF
14	TRBV4-2	.	TRBJ2-5	many	TGTGCCAGCAGGAGCGGGTTCCAACAAGAGACCCAGTACTTC	CASRSGFQQETQYF
14	TRBV20-1	.	TRBJ1-1	many	TGCAGTGCGCGTCCCGGGGGGGGTGGGACTGAAGCTTTCTTT	CSARPGGGGTEAFF
14	TRBV20-1	TRBD2	TRBJ2-7	few	TGCAGTGCGCCGGGACTAGCGGGAGCCTACGAGCAGTACTTC	CSAPGLAGAYEQYF
13	TRBV10-3	.	TRBJ2-3	many	TGTGCCGCCACTGATCTACTCACAGATACGCAGTATTTT	CAATDLLTDTQYF
18	TRBV28	TRBD2	TRBJ2-1	.	TGTGCCAGCAGACCTACCGTCCGGAGAGGGAGGGCCTACAATGAGCAGTTCTTC	CASRPTVRRGRAYNEQFF
17	TRBV20-1	TRBD2	TRBJ2-2	.	TGCTGTGCTAGAGATATAAGCCTAGCGGGACCCACCGGGGAGCTGTTTTTT	CCARDISLAGPTGELFF
13	TRBV20-1	.	TRBJ1-1	.	TGCAGTGCTTACAAAGGGACGAACACTGAAGCTTTCTTT	CSAYKGTNTEAFF
18	TRBV5-1	.	TRBJ1-6	many	TGCGCCAGCAGCTTGGTAACGGCAGGGATTGTTGAGAATTCACCCCTCCACTTT	CASSLVTAGIVENSPLHF
12	TRBV29-1	TRBD1	TRBJ1-2	many	TGCAGCGCTCGGGACAGCAGGCATGGCTACACCTTC	CSARDSRHGYTF
16	TRBV15	.	TRBJ2-3	.	TGTGCCACCAGCCGACCGACTTCCTCTAGCACAGATACGCAGTATTTT	CATSRPTSSSTDTQYF
15	TRBV29-1	.	TRBJ2-2	.	TGCAGCGTTACCCGATATGGCTTTGACCCCGGGGAGCTGTTTTTT	CSVTRYGFDPGELFF
15	TRBV20-1	TRBD2	TRBJ2-7	.	TGCAGTACTAGAGATCCAGCGGGGCCCAGCTACGAGCAGTACTTC	CSTRDPAGPSYEQYF
16	TRBV19	TRBD1	TRBJ1-2	few	TGTGCCAGTAGTATCGACAGGGGACGAGCTAACTATGGCTACACCTTC	CASSIDRGRANYGYTF
14	TRBV7-9	TRBD2	TRBJ2-2	.	TGTGCCAGCCGTAAGCGGGAAAACACCGGGGAGCTGTTTTTT	CASRKRENTGELFF
14	TRBV6-4	.	TRBJ2-7	many	TGTGCCAGCATTAGTCCGGGAACTACCTACGAGCAGTACTTC	CASISPGTTYEQYF
16	TRBV7-9	.	TRBJ2-7	few	TGTGCCAGCAGCAGCGTAAGGGGTAGCGAAACCTACGAGCAGTACTTC	CASSSVRGSETYEQYF
13	TRBV6-1	.	TRBJ2-1	many	TGTGCCAGCAAACGGACTCATTCCAATGAGCAGTTCTTC	CASKRTHSNEQFF
13	TRBV5-1	TRBD2	TRBJ2-7	many	TGTGCCAGCAGCTTAGCGGGGGTTTACGAGCAGTACTTC	CASSLAGVYEQYF
12	TRBV12-3/TRBV12-4	TRBD2	TRBJ2-5	many	TGTGCCAGCACCGATAGCGGGAGACCCCCAGACTTC	CASTDSGRPPDF
16	TRBV5-1	TRBD1	TRBJ2-5	few	TGCGCCAGCAGCGGGGCCCCCAGGGGGCCGGGAGAGACCCAGTACTTC	CASSGAPRGPGETQYF
16	TRBV7-9	TRBD2	TRBJ2-1	few	TGTGCCAGCAGCTTGGGAAGGACTAGGGACTTCAATGAGCAGTTCTTC	CASSLGRTRDFNEQFF
15	TRBV20-1	TRBD2	TRBJ2-7	many	TGCAGTGCTTCCCTCGGGACTATAGTCCCCTACGAGCAGTACTTC	CSASLGTIVPYEQYF
14	TRBV29-1	TRBD2	TRBJ2-1	.	TGCAGCGGGAAACATAGCGGGAGTCGTAGTGAGCAGTTCTTC	CSGKHSGSRSEQFF
17	TRBV7-6	.	TRBJ2-2	many	TGTGCCAGCAGCTTAGAAAAGGGAAAGGCGAACACCGGGGAGCTGTTTTTT	CASSLEKGKANTGELFF
19	TRBV20-1	TRBD2	TRBJ2-1	few	TGCAGTGCTAGAGGTCGACTAGCGGGAGTACCGCGGCTGTACAATGAGCAGTTCTTC	CSARGRLAGVPRLYNEQFF
14	TRBV30	.	TRBJ2-1	.	TGTGCCTTCCGGGACTTCCTAGGCTACAATGAGCAGTTCTTC	CAFRDFLGYNEQFF
16	TRBV7-9	.	TRBJ2-1	many	TGTGCCAGCAGCCCCTCCACCCCTACCCCTTTGAATGAGCAGTTCTTC	CASSPSTPTPLNEQFF
15	TRBV3-1	TRBD2	TRBJ2-3	.	TGTGCCAGCAGCCTGACTAGCGCCCGGGAGGATACGCAGTATTTT	CASSLTSAREDTQYF
16	TRBV7-9	TRBD2	TRBJ2-3	.	TGTGCCAGCAGCCGAGGGCCTAGCGGAGACACAGATACGCAGTATTTT	CASSRGPSGDTDTQYF
12	TRBV20-1	.	TRBJ1-5	few	TGCAGTGCGAATTCGGGGTTTCAGCCCCAGCATTTT	CSANSGFQPQHF
14	TRBV12-3/TRBV12-4	TRBD2	TRBJ2-2	many	TGTGCCAGCAGTACCACGGGAGGCGCGGGGGAGCTGTTTTTT	CASSTTGGAGELFF
16	TRBV7-8	TRBD2	TRBJ2-1	.	TGTGCCAGCAGCTTAGGGCTAGGCGGGAGTTCGGTTGAGCAGTTCTTC	CASSLGLGGSSVEQFF